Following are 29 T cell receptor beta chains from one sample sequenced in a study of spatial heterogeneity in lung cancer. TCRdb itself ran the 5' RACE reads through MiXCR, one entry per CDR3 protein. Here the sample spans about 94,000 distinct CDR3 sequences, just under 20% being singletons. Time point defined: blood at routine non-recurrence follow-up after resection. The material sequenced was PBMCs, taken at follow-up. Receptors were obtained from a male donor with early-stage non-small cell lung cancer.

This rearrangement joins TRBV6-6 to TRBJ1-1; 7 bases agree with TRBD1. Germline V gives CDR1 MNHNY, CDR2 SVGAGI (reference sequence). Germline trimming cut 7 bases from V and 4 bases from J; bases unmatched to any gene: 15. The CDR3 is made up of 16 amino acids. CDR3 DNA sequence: TGTGCCAGCACCTACAGGGGTTCTTTCGTTTCCACTGAAGCTTTCTTT. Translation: CASTYRGSFVSTEAFF.

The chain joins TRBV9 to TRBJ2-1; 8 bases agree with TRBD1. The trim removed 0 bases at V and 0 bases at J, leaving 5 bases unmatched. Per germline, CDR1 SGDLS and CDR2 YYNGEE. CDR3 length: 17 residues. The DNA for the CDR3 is TGTGCCAGCAGCGTAGCCGACAGGGGCATCTCCTACAATGAGCAGTTCTTC. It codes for CASSVADRGISYNEQFF.

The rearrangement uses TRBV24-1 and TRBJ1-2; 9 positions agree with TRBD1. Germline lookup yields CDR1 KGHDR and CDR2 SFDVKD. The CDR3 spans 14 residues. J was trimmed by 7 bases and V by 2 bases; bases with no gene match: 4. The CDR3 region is CATSDSTGGVGYTF. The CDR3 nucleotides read TGTGCCACCAGTGATTCAACAGGGGGCGTTGGCTACACCTTC.

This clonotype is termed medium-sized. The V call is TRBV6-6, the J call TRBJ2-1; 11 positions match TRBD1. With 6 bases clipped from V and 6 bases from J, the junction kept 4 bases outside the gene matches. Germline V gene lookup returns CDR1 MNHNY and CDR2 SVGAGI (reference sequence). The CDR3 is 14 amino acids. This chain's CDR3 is CASRPGTGGNEQFF. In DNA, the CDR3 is TGTGCCAGCAGACCCGGGACAGGGGGCAATGAGCAGTTCTTC.

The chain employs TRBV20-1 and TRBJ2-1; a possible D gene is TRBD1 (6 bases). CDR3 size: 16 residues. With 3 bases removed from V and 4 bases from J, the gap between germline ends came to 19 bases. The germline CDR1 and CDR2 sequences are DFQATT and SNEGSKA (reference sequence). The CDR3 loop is CSARDSFGSAYNEQFF. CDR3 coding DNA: TGCAGTGCTAGGGACAGCTTTGGATCGGCTTACAATGAGCAGTTCTTC.

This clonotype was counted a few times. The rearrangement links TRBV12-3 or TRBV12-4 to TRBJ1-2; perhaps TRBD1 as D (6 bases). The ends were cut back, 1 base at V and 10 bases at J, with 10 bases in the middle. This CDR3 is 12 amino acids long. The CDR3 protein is CASSLGGRDYTF. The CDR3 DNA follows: TGTGCCAGCAGTTTAGGGGGGCGGGACTACACCTTC.

The CDR3 coding sequence is TGCGCCAGCAGCCCTATGGGAGAAAGGTATGAGCAGTTCTTC. It translates to CASSPMGERYEQFF. The J gene is TRBJ2-1, the V gene TRBV5-1; possible D gene TRBD2, 5 bases. Trimming shortened V by 4 bases and J by 8 bases, and 16 bases separated the two germline ends. The germline CDR1 and CDR2 sequences are SGHRS and YFSETQ. CDR3 length equals 14 residues.

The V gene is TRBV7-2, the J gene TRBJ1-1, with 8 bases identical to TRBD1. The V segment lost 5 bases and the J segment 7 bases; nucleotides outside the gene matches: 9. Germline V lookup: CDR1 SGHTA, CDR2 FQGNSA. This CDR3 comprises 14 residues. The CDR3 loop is CASSRDRGGSEAFF. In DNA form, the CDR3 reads TGTGCCAGCAGCCGCGACAGGGGCGGGAGTGAAGCTTTCTTT.

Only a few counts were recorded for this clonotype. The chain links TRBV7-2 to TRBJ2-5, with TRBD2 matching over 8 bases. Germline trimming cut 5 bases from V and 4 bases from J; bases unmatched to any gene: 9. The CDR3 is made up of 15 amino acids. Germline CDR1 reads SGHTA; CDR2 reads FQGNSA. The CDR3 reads CASSPGTSFRETQYF. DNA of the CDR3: TGTGCCAGCAGCCCCGGGACTAGTTTCAGAGAGACCCAGTACTTC.

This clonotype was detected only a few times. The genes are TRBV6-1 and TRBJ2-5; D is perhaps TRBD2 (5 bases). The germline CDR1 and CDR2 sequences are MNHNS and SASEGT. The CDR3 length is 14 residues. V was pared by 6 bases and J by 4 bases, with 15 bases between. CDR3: CASSITRRRETQYF. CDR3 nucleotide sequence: TGTGCCAGCAGCATTACTAGGAGGAGAGAGACCCAGTACTTC.

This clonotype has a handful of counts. In DNA, the CDR3 is TGTGCCAGCAGCCAAGGGGCCGGGGACCCTGGCTACACCTTC. As protein: CASSQGAGDPGYTF. This chain links TRBV3-1 with TRBJ1-2, with D possibly matching TRBD1 (5 bases). The V end lost 1 base, the J end lost 7 bases, and 13 bases lay between the germline ends. This CDR3 region has 14 residues. Germline V gene lookup returns CDR1 LGHDT and CDR2 YNNKEL (reference sequence). Looking up the rest from reference TRBV3-1 and TRBJ1-2 gives the full variable domain: DTAVSQTPKYLVTQMGNDKSIKCEQNLGHDTMYWYKQDSKKFLKIMFSYNNKELIINETVPNRFSPKSPDKAHLNLHINSLELGDSAVYFCASSQGAGDPGYTFGSGTRLTVV.

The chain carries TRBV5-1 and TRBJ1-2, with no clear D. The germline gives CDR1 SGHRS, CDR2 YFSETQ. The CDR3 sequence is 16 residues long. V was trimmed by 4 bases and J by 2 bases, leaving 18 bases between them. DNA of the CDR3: TGCGCCAGCAGCCTACTAAATGCACCAGGAAACTATGGCTACACCTTC. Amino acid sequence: CASSLLNAPGNYGYTF.

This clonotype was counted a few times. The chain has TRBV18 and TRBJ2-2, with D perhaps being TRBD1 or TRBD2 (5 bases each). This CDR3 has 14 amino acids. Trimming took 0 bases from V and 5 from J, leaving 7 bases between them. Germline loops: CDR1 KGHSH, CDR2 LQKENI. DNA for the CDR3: TGTGCCAGCTCACCACCCGAGGGGACCGGGGAGCTGTTTTTT. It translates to CASSPPEGTGELFF.

CDR3 residues: CSPYSSGHYEQYF. The CDR3 DNA reads as TGCAGTCCCTACTCTAGCGGACACTACGAGCAGTACTTC. The V gene is TRBV20-1, the J gene TRBJ2-7, with TRBD2 matching over 7 bases. Germline CDR1 reads DFQATT; CDR2 reads SNEGSKA (reference sequence). The CDR3 length is 13 residues. V lost 8 bases to trimming and J lost 3 bases; unmatched junction nucleotides: 10.

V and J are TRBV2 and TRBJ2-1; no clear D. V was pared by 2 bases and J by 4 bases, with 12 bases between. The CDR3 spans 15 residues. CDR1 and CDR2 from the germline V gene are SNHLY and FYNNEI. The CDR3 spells CASSELRDKYNEQFF. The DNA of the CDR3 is TGTGCCAGCAGTGAATTGCGCGACAAGTACAATGAGCAGTTCTTC.

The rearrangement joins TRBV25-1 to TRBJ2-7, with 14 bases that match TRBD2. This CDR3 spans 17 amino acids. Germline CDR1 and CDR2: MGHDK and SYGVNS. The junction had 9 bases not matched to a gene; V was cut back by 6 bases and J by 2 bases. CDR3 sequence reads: CASSSWTSGRLTYEQYF. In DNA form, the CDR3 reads TGTGCCAGCAGCTCATGGACTAGCGGGAGGCTTACCTACGAGCAGTACTTC.

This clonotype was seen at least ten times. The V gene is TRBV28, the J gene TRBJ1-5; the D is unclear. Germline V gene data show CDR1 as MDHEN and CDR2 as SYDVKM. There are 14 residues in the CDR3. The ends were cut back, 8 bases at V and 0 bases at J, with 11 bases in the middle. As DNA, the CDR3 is TGTGCCAGCCACCAGGATTATAGCAATCAGCCCCAGCATTTT. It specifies CASHQDYSNQPQHF.

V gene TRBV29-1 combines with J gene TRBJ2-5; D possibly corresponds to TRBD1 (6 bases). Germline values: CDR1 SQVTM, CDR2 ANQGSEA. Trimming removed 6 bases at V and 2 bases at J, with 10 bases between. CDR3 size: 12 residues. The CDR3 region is CSVRDIQETQYF. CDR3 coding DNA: TGCAGCGTCCGGGACATACAAGAGACCCAGTACTTC.

As DNA, the CDR3 is TGTGCCAGCAGCCCCAAGGGGGGCGTGACCGGGGAGCTGTTTTTT. Translation: CASSPKGGVTGELFF. This rearrangement joins TRBV13 to TRBJ2-2; the D gene could be TRBD1 or TRBD2 (6 bases each). This CDR3 comprises 15 residues. Germline CDR1 is PRHDT and CDR2 is FYEKMQ (reference sequence). Trimming took 5 bases from V and 5 from J, leaving 15 bases between them.

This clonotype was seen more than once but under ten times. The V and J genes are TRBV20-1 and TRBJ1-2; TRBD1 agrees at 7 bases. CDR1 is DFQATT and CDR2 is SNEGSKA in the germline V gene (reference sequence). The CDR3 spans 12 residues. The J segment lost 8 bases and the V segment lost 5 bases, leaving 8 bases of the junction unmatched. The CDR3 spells CSAPDRVGGYTF. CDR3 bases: TGCAGTGCTCCTGACAGGGTCGGAGGCTACACCTTC.

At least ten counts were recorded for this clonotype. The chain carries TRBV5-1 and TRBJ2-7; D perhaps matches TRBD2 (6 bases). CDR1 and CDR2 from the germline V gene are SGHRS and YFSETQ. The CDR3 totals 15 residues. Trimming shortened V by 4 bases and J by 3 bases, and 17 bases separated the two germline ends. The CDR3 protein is CASSREPSSVYEQYF. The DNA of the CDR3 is TGCGCCAGCAGCAGGGAACCCTCTAGCGTCTACGAGCAGTACTTC.

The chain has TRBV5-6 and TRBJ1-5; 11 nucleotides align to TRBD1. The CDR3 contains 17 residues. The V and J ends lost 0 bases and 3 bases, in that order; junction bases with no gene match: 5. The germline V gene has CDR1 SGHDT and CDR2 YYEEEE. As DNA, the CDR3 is TGTGCCAGCAGCTTGGGGACAGGGGGCGCGAACAATCAGCCCCAGCATTTT. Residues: CASSLGTGGANNQPQHF.

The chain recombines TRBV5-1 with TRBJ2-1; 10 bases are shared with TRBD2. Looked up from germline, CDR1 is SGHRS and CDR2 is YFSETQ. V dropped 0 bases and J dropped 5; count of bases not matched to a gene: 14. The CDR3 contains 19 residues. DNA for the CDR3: TGCGCCAGCAGCTTGGATCTAGCGGGAGTCCGCATTGTTGACAATGAGCAGTTCTTC. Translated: CASSLDLAGVRIVDNEQFF.

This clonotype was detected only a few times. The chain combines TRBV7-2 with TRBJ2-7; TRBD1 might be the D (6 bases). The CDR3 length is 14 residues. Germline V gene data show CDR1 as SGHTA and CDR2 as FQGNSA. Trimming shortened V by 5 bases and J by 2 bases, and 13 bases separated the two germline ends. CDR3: CASSPGHSTYEQYF. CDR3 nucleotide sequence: TGTGCCAGCAGCCCGGGACATTCAACCTACGAGCAGTACTTC.

The DNA for the CDR3 is TGTGCCACCAGTGCCCTGGGACAGGGGGGAGATACGCAGTATTTT. Protein: CATSALGQGGDTQYF. The J gene is TRBJ2-3, the V gene TRBV24-1; 11 positions agree with TRBD1. Germline trimming cut 5 bases from V and 5 bases from J; bases unmatched to any gene: 5. Germline CDR1 and CDR2: KGHDR and SFDVKD. The CDR3 has 15 amino acids.

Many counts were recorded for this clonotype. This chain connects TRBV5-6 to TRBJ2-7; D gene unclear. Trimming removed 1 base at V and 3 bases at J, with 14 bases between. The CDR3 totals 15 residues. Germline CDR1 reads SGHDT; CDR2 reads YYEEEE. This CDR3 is CASSLIQVQFYEQYF. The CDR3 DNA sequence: TGTGCCAGCAGCTTGATTCAGGTGCAATTCTACGAGCAGTACTTC.

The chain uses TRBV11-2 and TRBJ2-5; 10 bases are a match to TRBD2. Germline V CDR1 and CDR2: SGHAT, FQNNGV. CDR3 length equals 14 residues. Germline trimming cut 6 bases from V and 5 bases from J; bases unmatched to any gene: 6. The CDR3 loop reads CASRQLAGRETQYF. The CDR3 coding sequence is TGTGCCAGCAGGCAACTAGCGGGGCGGGAGACCCAGTACTTC.

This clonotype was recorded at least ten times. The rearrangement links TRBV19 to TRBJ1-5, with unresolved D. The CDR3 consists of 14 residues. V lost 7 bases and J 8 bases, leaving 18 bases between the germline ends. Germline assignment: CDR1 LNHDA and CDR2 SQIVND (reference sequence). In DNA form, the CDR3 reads TGTGCCAGTACCCCTGCGGGGAAAGGCAAGCCCCAGCATTTT. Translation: CASTPAGKGKPQHF. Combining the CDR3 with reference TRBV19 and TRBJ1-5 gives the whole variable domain DGGITQSPKYLFRKEGQNVTLSCEQNLNHDAMYWYRQDPGQGLRLIYYSQIVNDFQKGDIAEGYSVSREKKESFPLTVTSAQKNPTAFYLCASTPAGKGKPQHFGDGTRLSIL.

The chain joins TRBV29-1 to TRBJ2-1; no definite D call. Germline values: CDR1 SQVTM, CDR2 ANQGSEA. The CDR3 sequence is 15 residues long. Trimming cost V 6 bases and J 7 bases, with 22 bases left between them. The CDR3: CSVPRPPLTNNEQFF. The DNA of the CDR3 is TGCAGCGTGCCGCGGCCGCCACTGACAAATAATGAGCAGTTCTTC.